Each of the 27 T cell receptor beta chains below was sequenced from the same sample in a study of cytomegalovirus exposure and HLA in healthy donors. Only in-frame clones appear in the TCRdb table, and some are missing; sequencing was by immunoSEQ multiplex PCR. This sample has approximately 120,000 clones, with 94% found just once. The specimen sequenced was PBMCs. These receptors originate from a woman aged 18 to 35 in good health and CMV-seronegative.

The chain carries TRBV28 and TRBJ1-2, with D unresolved. CDR3 length: 14 residues. V was shortened by 3 bases and J by 4 bases, with 12 bases between the two germline ends. Germline V CDR1 and CDR2: MDHEN, SYDVKM. CDR3 coding DNA: TGTGCCAGCAGTTTGGGAGGGCGGTCCTATGGCTACACCTTC. Its translation is CASSLGGRSYGYTF.

The J gene is TRBJ1-5, the V gene TRBV6-5; D is ambiguous. The CDR3 is 14 residues long. The V end was cut by 3 bases, the J end by 1 base, with 7 bases between. CDR1 is MNHEY, CDR2 SVGAGI, per germline. The CDR3 region has the DNA TGTGCCAGCAGTTATACCAGAAGCAATCAGCCCCAGCATTTT. Its translation: CASSYTRSNQPQHF.

The chain combines TRBV4-1 with TRBJ1-2; possibly TRBD1 for D (6 bases). Trimming stripped 1 base from V and 4 bases from J, with 19 bases between. The CDR3 is 17 amino acids. Germline CDR1 reads MGHRA; CDR2 reads YSYEKL. CDR3 in amino acids: CASSQGGGRGLGYGYTF. The CDR3 bases are TGCGCCAGCAGCCAAGGGGGCGGGCGGGGGCTGGGCTATGGCTACACCTTC.

The chain recombines TRBV5-1 with TRBJ1-2; weak D call: TRBD1 (6 bases). CDR1 is SGHRS, CDR2 YFSETQ, per germline. This CDR3 is built from 16 residues. V shed 3 bases and J shed 6 bases, with 21 bases lying between them. The CDR3 DNA follows: TGCGCCAGCAGCTCAAGAGGGGGGGTTTCCAGGGATGGCTACACCTTC. Translated, it gives CASSSRGGVSRDGYTF.

The chain has TRBV15 and TRBJ2-7; perhaps TRBD2 as D (5 bases). Trimming cost V 4 bases and J 3 bases, with 19 bases left between them. CDR1 and CDR2 (germline): LNHNV, YYDKDF (reference sequence). The CDR3 sequence is 16 residues long. CDR3 protein: CATSTTFRWENYEQYF. In nucleotides, the CDR3 is TGTGCCACCAGCACGACCTTCCGGTGGGAGAACTACGAGCAGTACTTC.

This chain uses TRBV2 with TRBJ1-3; unclear D gene. This CDR3 contains 13 residues. Germline V lookup: CDR1 SNHLY, CDR2 FYNNEI. The V end lost 3 bases, the J end lost 0 bases, and 3 bases lay between the germline ends. Here the CDR3 reads CASSDGSGNTIYF. CDR3 sequence (DNA): TGTGCCAGCAGTGACGGCTCTGGAAACACCATATATTTT.

V and J are TRBV5-6 and TRBJ1-1; TRBD1 aligns across 7 bases. Germline V gives CDR1 SGHDT, CDR2 YYEEEE. V trimming: 4 bases; J trimming: 0 bases; junction bases outside the gene matches: 9. The CDR3 length is 16 residues. This CDR3 is CASSPNSGTVNTEAFF. Written as DNA, the CDR3 is TGTGCCAGCAGCCCTAATTCCGGGACAGTGAACACTGAAGCTTTCTTT. The complete variable domain, with remaining parts taken from reference TRBV5-6 and TRBJ1-1, reads DAGVTQSPTHLIKTRGQQVTLRCSPKSGHDTVSWYQQALGQGPQFIFQYYEEEERQRGNFPDRFSGHQFPNYSSELNVNALLLGDSALYLCASSPNSGTVNTEAFFGQGTRLTVV.

CDR3 in DNA: TGTGCCTGGAGTTCTGGGGGCGCCTACACCTTC. This encodes CAWSSGGAYTF. The V gene is TRBV30, the J gene TRBJ1-2; the D gene is possibly TRBD1 (6 bases). Germline V gives CDR1 GTSNPN, CDR2 SVGIG (reference sequence). The ends were cut back, 2 bases at V and 10 bases at J, with 11 bases in the middle. This CDR3 has 11 residues.

Concerning this clone itself: The junction and the germline gene differ at one end; a read error may be behind it. The chain recombines TRBV4-1 with TRBJ1-6, with TRBD1 matching 8 bases. Germline V CDR1 and CDR2: MGHRA, YSYEKL. The length of the CDR3 is 11 residues. The CDR3 here is CASSQDHRGNF. The CDR3, as DNA: TGCGCCAGCAGCCAAGATCACAGGGGGAACTTT.

This clone was counted a few times. The rearrangement joins TRBV30 to TRBJ1-6; D unresolved. Between the trimmed V and J ends, which lost 0 bases and 10 bases, there was a span of 10 bases. This CDR3 is 13 amino acids long. CDR1 is GTSNPN and CDR2 is SVGIG in the germline V gene (reference sequence). This CDR3 is CAWSVQLSSPLHF. The CDR3 region has the DNA TGTGCCTGGAGTGTACAGCTGAGCTCACCCCTCCACTTT. Variable domain in full (rest from reference TRBV30 and TRBJ1-6): SQTIHQWPATLVQPVGSPLSLECTVEGTSNPNLYWYRQAAGRGLQLLFYSVGIGQISSEVPQNLSASRPQDRQFILSSKKLLLSDSGFYLCAWSVQLSSPLHFGNGTRLTVT.

This chain links TRBV14 with TRBJ1-4; maybe TRBD1 (5 bases). This CDR3 has 15 residues. Germline V gene sequence: CDR1 SGHDN, CDR2 FVKESK. Trimming removed 0 bases from V and 10 bases from J, with 15 bases in between. DNA of the CDR3: TGTGCCAGCAGCCAAGACTTCGCCAGGGAGGGAAAACTGTTTTTT. It translates to CASSQDFAREGKLFF.

The chain combines TRBV5-4 with TRBJ1-1, with D maybe TRBD1 (6 bases). V was clipped by 4 bases and J by 7 bases, with 11 bases between them. CDR1 and CDR2 (germline): SGHNT, YYREEE (reference sequence). This CDR3 is 12 amino acids long. The CDR3 region has the DNA TGTGCCAGCAGCGTGGACAGCAATGAAGCTTTCTTT. It encodes CASSVDSNEAFF.

The rearrangement uses TRBV19 and TRBJ2-7; D may be TRBD2 (5 bases). The CDR3 contains 14 residues. Trimming stripped 6 bases from V and 4 bases from J, with 16 bases between. Per germline, CDR1 LNHDA and CDR2 SQIVND (reference sequence). CDR3 sequence: CASSGGSVGYEQYF. As DNA, the CDR3 is TGTGCCAGTAGCGGAGGATCGGTTGGGTACGAGCAGTACTTC.

The sample holds one count of this clone. The rearrangement joins TRBV7-2 to TRBJ2-7; 7 bases align to TRBD2. The CDR3 has 15 amino acids. J was trimmed by 6 bases and V by 1 base; bases with no gene match: 9. Germline CDR1 reads SGHTA; CDR2 reads FQGNSA. The CDR3 DNA follows: TGTGCCAGCAGCTTAGGGGGCGGACTAGTTCGCGAGCAGTACTTC. Protein: CASSLGGGLVREQYF.

The V and J genes are TRBV30 and TRBJ1-4; 7 bases agree with TRBD1. The CDR3 loop spans 15 amino acids. V was clipped by 0 bases and J by 4 bases; unmatched bases: 5. Germline V gives CDR1 GTSNPN, CDR2 SVGIG (reference sequence). CDR3 DNA: TGTGCCTGGAGTGTACAGGGACAGCTTAATGAAAAACTGTTTTTT. Translation: CAWSVQGQLNEKLFF. The whole variable domain, filled in from reference TRBV30 and TRBJ1-4, reads SQTIHQWPATLVQPVGSPLSLECTVEGTSNPNLYWYRQAAGRGLQLLFYSVGIGQISSEVPQNLSASRPQDRQFILSSKKLLLSDSGFYLCAWSVQGQLNEKLFFGSGTQLSVL.

The chain carries TRBV7-9 and TRBJ2-7; 9 bases match TRBD2. The germline CDR1 and CDR2 sequences are SEHNR and FQNEAQ (reference sequence). The CDR3 consists of 13 residues. With V trimmed by 8 bases and J by 6 bases, 8 bases remained unmatched. CDR3 amino acids: CASGLAGVSEQYF. CDR3 in DNA: TGTGCCAGCGGATTAGCGGGAGTCTCCGAGCAGTACTTC.

The chain is built from TRBV20-1 and TRBJ2-1; D remains unclear. The germline V and J ends were trimmed by 6 bases and 6 bases, with 9 bases remaining between them. Per germline, CDR1 DFQATT and CDR2 SNEGSKA (reference sequence). The CDR3 is 11 amino acids. CDR3: CSAAQANEQFF. For the CDR3, the DNA is TGCAGTGCCGCCCAGGCCAATGAGCAGTTCTTC.

The chain couples TRBV5-1 to TRBJ1-5; D is undetermined. V dropped 0 bases and J dropped 1 base, with 8 bases sitting between them. Per the germline V gene, CDR1 is SGHRS and CDR2 is YFSETQ. This CDR3 has 15 residues. The CDR3 loop is CASSLAGASNQPQHF. In DNA form, the CDR3 reads TGCGCCAGCAGCTTGGCGGGAGCCAGCAATCAGCCCCAGCATTTT.

The chain recombines TRBV4-2 with TRBJ2-7; possible D gene TRBD1, 5 bases. This CDR3 region has 14 residues. Per the germline V gene, CDR1 is LGHNA and CDR2 is YNFKEQ. The V end lost 0 bases, the J end lost 2 bases, and 8 bases lay between the germline ends. CDR3 in DNA: TGTGCCAGCAGCCAAGACCAGGGTCCCTACGAGCAGTACTTC. Its protein product is CASSQDQGPYEQYF.

The chain couples TRBV2 to TRBJ2-4, with a possible D match to TRBD2 (5 bases). The CDR3 sequence is 17 residues long. The V gene lost 5 bases and the J gene lost 0 bases, with 17 bases spanning the gap. From germline, CDR1 is SNHLY and CDR2 FYNNEI. The CDR3 bases are TGTGCCAGCAGTCGAGGGATAGAGATATTAGCCAAAAACATTCAGTACTTC. It specifies CASSRGIEILAKNIQYF.

The chain uses TRBV25-1 and TRBJ2-5, with TRBD2 matching over 9 bases. Germline lookup yields CDR1 MGHDK and CDR2 SYGVNS. The CDR3 sequence is 16 residues long. Unmatched junction bases numbered 15, after V lost 11 bases and J lost 2 bases. The DNA of the CDR3 is TGTGCCCTAAGCCGGGTCTCGACTAGCGGTCAAGAGACCCAGTACTTC. It yields the protein CALSRVSTSGQETQYF.

The chain employs TRBV2 and TRBJ2-3, with D uncertain. CDR3 size: 12 residues. V was trimmed by 6 bases and J by 4 bases, leaving 8 bases between them. Germline CDR1 and CDR2: SNHLY and FYNNEI. The CDR3, as DNA: TGTGCCAGCAGAGACATGGCAGATACGCAGTATTTT. Its protein product is CASRDMADTQYF.

This chain links TRBV6-1 with TRBJ1-2; 9 bases agree with TRBD1. V lost 10 bases, J lost 6 bases, and 9 bases stayed unmatched. Germline V gives CDR1 MNHNS, CDR2 SASEGT. The CDR3 length is 13 residues. CDR3 bases: TGTGCCACCCATGTGGGACAGGGTCATGGCTACACCTTC. Amino acids: CATHVGQGHGYTF.

The CDR3 DNA reads TGCGCCAGCAGCCCCCTCGACAGGGGGGAAACGGGAGAGACCCAGTACTTC. Its translation is CASSPLDRGETGETQYF. The V gene is TRBV4-1, the J gene TRBJ2-5, with TRBD1 matching over 9 bases. J lost 4 bases, V lost 4 bases, and 13 bases had no gene match. The V gene's germline CDR1 is MGHRA and CDR2 YSYEKL. The CDR3 loop spans 17 amino acids.

The chain joins TRBV6-5 to TRBJ2-4; TRBD2 is a possible D gene (5 bases). This CDR3 contains 14 residues. Germline V gene data show CDR1 as MNHEY and CDR2 as SVGAGI. V lost 9 bases to trimming and J lost 7 bases, with 19 bases between them. CDR3: CASRGPRTSNIQYF. CDR3 in DNA: TGTGCCAGTCGTGGGCCTCGGACTTCTAACATTCAGTACTTC.

V is TRBV7-9 and J is TRBJ2-2, with D possibly being TRBD1 (5 bases). Germline lookup yields CDR1 SEHNR and CDR2 FQNEAQ (reference sequence). V was clipped by 5 bases and J by 5 bases, with 18 bases between them. This CDR3 spans 16 amino acids. The CDR3 coding sequence is TGTGCCAGCAGCCCGATACAGGTCGGTGGAACCGGGGAGCTGTTTTTT. It codes for CASSPIQVGGTGELFF.

The genes are TRBV27 and TRBJ2-5, with 7 bases matching TRBD2. The CDR3 loop spans 13 amino acids. Per the germline V gene, CDR1 is MNHEY and CDR2 is SMNVEV (reference sequence). The J segment lost 5 bases and the V segment lost 2 bases, leaving 2 bases of the junction unmatched. Here the CDR3 DNA reads TGTGCCAGCAGTTTAAACGGGAGGGAGACCCAGTACTTC. Amino acids: CASSLNGRETQYF.